This TCR beta chain originates from a study of blood T cell repertoires in COVID-19. Study as a whole: Samples of COVID-19 (acute and convalescent) were obtained from the United States, Italy and Spain. Sources were T cells, B-cell-depleted T cells, or PBMCs; the material itself was cDNA or gDNA.

Per the study methods: Scientists estimated how many nucleated cells there were by amplifying reference gene primers. The data were produced by immunoSEQ multiplex PCR, yet TCRdb's version contains in-frame clones alone and is incomplete. V and J calls and clone size follow that table, whereas D and trimming were derived from the DNA. The sample contains 200,000 to 250,000 clones, about 86% of which appear only once. Participants, about 18 to 95 years old, spanned under 25 US areas. This CDR3 spans 16 amino acids. The V gene's germline CDR1 is MGHRA and CDR2 YSYEKL. V was clipped by 5 bases and J by 5 bases; unmatched bases: 13.

Source material: PBMCs or T cells enriched from blood (not recorded which). This TCR derives from a woman between 50 and 59 years old with acute COVID-19. This rearrangement joins TRBV4-1 to TRBJ2-5; 8 nucleotides align to TRBD2. CDR3 residues: CASSARLARQWETQYF. CDR3 bases: TGCGCCAGCAGCGCCCGACTAGCGAGACAGTGGGAGACCCAGTACTTC.